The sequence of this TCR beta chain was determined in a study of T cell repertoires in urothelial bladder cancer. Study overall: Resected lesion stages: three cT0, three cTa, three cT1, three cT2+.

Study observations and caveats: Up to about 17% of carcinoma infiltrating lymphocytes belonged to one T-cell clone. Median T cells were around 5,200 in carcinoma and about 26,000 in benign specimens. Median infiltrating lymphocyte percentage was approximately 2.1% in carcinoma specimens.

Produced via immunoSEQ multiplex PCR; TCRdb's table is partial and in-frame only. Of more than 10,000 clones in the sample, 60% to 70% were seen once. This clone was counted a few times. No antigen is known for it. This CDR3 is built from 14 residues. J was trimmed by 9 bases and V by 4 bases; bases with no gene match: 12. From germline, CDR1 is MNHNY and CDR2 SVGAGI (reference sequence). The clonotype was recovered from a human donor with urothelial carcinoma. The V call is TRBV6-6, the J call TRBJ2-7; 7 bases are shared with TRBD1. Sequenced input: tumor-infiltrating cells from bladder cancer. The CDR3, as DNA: TGTGCCAGCAGTTCTCGAGAGCAGGGGGTTTGGCAGTACGTC. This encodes CASSSREQGVWQYV.